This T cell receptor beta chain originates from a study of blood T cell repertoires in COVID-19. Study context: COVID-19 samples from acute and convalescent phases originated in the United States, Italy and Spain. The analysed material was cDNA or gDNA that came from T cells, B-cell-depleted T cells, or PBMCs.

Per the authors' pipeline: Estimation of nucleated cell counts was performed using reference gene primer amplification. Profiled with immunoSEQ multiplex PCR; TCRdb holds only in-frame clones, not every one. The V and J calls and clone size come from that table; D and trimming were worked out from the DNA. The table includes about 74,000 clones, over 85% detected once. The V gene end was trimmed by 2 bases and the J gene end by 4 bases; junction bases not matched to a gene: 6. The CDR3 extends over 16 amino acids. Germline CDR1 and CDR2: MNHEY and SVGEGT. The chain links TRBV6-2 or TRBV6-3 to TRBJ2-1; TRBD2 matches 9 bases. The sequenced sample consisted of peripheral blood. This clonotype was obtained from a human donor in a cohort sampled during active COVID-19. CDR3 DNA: TGTGCCAGCAGTTACCACAGGCGGGAGGGATACAATGAGCAGTTCTTC. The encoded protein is CASSYHRREGYNEQFF.